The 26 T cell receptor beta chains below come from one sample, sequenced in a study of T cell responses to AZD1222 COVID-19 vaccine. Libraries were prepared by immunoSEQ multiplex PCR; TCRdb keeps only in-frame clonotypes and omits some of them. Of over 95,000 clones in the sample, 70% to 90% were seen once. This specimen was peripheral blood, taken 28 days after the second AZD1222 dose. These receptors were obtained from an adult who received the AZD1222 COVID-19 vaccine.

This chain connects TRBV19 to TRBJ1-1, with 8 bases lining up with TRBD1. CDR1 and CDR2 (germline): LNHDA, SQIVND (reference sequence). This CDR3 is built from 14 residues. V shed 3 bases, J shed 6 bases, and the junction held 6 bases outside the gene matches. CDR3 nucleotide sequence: TGTGCCAGTAGTATCGGACAGGGTTATCCTGAAGCTTTCTTT. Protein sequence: CASSIGQGYPEAFF.

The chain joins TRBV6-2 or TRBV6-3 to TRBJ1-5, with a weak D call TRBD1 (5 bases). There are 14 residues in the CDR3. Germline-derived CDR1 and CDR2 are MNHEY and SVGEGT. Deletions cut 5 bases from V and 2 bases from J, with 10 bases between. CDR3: CASSQGFRNQPQHF. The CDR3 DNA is TGTGCCAGCAGTCAGGGATTTCGCAATCAGCCCCAGCATTTT.

CDR3 region: CASSLTRAVEHTQYF. DNA of the CDR3: TGTGCCAGCTCACTTACCAGGGCGGTTGAGCATACGCAGTATTTT. This chain links TRBV18 with TRBJ2-3; a possible D gene is TRBD1 (5 bases). The CDR3 consists of 15 residues. From germline, CDR1 is KGHSH and CDR2 LQKENI. The ends were cut back, 4 bases at V and 7 bases at J, with 18 bases in the middle.

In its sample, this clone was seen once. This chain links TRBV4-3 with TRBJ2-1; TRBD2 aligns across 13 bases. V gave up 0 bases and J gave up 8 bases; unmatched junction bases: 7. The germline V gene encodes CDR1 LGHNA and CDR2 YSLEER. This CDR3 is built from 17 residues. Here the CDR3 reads CASSQETTSGGAYEQFF. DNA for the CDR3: TGCGCCAGCAGCCAAGAAACCACTAGCGGGGGGGCCTATGAGCAGTTCTTC.

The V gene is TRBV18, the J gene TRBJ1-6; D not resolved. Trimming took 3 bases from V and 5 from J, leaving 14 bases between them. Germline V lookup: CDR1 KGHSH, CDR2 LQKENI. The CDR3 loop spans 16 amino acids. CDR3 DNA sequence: TGTGCCAGCTCACCGGTAGAGGGTTTCAATAATTCACCCCTCCACTTT. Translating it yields CASSPVEGFNNSPLHF.

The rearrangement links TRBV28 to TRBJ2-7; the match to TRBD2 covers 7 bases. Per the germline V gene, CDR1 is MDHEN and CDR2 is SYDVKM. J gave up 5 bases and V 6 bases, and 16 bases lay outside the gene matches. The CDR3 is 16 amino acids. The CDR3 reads CASRPAGAGSRDEQYF. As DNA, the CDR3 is TGTGCCAGCAGGCCCGCGGGAGCGGGGAGTAGGGACGAGCAGTACTTC. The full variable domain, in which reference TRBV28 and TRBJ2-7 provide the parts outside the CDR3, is DVKVTQSSRYLVKRTGEKVFLECVQDMDHENMFWYRQDPGLGLRLIYFSYDVKMKEKGDIPEGYSVSREKKERFSLILESASTNQTSMYLCASRPAGAGSRDEQYFGPGTRLTVT.

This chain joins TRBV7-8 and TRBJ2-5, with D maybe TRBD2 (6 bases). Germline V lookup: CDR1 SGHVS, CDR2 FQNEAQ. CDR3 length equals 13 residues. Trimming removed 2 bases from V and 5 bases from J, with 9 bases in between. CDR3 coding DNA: TGTGCCAGCAGCTTATATGGGGGGGAGACCCAGTACTTC. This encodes CASSLYGGETQYF.

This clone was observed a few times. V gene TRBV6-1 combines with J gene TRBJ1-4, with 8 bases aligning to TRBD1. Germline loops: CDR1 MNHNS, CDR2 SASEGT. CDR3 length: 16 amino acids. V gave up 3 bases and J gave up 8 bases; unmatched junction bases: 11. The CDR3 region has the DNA TGTGCCAGCAGTGAGACACCAGGGGGCGGTGGAGAAAAACTGTTTTTT. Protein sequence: CASSETPGGGGEKLFF.

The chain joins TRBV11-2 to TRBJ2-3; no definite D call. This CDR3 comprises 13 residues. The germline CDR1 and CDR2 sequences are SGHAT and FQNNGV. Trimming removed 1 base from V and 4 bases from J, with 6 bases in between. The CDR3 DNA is TGTGCCAGCAGCTTAGCCTCGGCAGATACGCAGTATTTT. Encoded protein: CASSLASADTQYF.

The CDR3 protein is CASSKDRPGNTIYF. The DNA for the CDR3 is TGTGCCAGCAGCAAAGACAGGCCCGGAAACACCATATATTTT. The chain carries TRBV7-8 and TRBJ1-3, with a possible D match to TRBD1 (6 bases). CDR1 is SGHVS and CDR2 is FQNEAQ in the germline V gene. The CDR3 runs to 14 residues. V lost 5 bases to trimming and J lost 4 bases, with 12 bases between them.

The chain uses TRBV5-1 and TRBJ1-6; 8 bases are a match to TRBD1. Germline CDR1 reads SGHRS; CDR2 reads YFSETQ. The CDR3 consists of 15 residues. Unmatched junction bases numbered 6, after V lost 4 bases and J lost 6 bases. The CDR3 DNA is TGCGCCAGCAGCAGCGGACAGGGCTTTAATTCACCCCTCCACTTT. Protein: CASSSGQGFNSPLHF.

The CDR3 loop reads CASRSQGVGNQPQHF. CDR3 bases: TGTGCCAGCAGGTCACAGGGAGTTGGCAATCAGCCCCAGCATTTT. The chain has TRBV28 and TRBJ1-5; D may be TRBD1 (6 bases). The CDR3 extends over 15 amino acids. V was cut by 6 bases and J by 2 bases, with 14 bases left in between. Germline V CDR1 and CDR2: MDHEN, SYDVKM.

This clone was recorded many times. The CDR3 bases are TGTGCCAGCAGTCTTTGGCCGGGGGCCACAGATACGCAGTATTTT. Its translation is CASSLWPGATDTQYF. The J gene is TRBJ2-3, the V gene TRBV6-4, with D perhaps matching TRBD1 or TRBD2 (6 bases each). Germline V gene data show CDR1 as MRHNA and CDR2 as SNTAGT. The V end lost 5 bases, the J end lost 2 bases, and 14 bases lay between the germline ends. The CDR3 totals 15 residues.

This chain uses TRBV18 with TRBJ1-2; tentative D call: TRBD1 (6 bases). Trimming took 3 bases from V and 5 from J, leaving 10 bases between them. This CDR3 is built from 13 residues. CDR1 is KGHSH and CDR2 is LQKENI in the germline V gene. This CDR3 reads CASSPDRLYGYTF. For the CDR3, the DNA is TGTGCCAGCTCACCCGACAGGTTATATGGCTACACCTTC.

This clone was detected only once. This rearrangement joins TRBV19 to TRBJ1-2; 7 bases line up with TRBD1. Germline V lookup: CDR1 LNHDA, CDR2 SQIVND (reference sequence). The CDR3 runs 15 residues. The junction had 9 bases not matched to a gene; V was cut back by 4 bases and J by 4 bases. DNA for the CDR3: TGTGCCAGTAGTACCCCCGGGACAGAACTCTATGGCTACACCTTC. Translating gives CASSTPGTELYGYTF.

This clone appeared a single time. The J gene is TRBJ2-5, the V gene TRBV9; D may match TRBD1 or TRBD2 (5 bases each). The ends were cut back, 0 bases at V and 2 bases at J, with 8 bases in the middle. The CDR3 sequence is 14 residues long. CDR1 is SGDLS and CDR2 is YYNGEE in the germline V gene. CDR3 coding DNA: TGTGCCAGCAGCGTAGACGGGGCGCAAGAGACCCAGTACTTC. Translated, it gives CASSVDGAQETQYF.

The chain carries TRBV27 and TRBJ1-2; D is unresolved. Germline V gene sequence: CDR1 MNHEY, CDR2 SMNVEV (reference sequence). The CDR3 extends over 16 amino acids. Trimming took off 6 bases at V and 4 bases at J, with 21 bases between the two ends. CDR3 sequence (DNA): TGTGCCAGCAGCCCCCAAGGTAGAAGGGCTAGCTATGGCTACACCTTC. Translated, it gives CASSPQGRRASYGYTF.

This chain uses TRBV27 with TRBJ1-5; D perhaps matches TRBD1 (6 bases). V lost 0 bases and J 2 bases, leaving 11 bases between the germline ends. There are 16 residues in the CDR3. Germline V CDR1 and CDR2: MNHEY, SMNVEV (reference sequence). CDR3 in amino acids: CASSLSWGAGNQPQHF. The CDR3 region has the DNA TGTGCCAGCAGTTTATCGTGGGGGGCCGGCAATCAGCCCCAGCATTTT.

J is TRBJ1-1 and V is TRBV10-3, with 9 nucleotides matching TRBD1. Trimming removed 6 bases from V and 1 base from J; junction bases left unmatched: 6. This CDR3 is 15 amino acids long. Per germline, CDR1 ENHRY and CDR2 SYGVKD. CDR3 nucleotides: TGTGCCATCAGGGGACAGGGCATGACGAACACTGAAGCTTTCTTT. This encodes CAIRGQGMTNTEAFF.

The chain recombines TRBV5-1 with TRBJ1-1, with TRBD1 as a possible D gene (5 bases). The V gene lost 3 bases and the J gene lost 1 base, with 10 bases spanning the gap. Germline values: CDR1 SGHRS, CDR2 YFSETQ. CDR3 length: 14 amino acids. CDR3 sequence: CASSSGTENTEAFF. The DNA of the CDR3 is TGCGCCAGCAGCTCCGGGACGGAGAACACTGAAGCTTTCTTT.

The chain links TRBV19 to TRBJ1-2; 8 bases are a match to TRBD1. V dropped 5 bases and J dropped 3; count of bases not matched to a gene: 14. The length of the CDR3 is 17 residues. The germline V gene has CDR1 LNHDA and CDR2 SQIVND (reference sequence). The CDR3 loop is CASSPFSLDRAYYGYTF. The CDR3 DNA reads TGTGCCAGTAGTCCTTTCAGCCTGGACAGGGCTTACTATGGCTACACCTTC.

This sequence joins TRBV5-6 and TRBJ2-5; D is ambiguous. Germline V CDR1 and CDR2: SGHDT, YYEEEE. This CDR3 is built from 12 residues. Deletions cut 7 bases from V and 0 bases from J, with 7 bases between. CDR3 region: CASSTNQETQYF. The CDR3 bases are TGTGCCAGCTCAACCAACCAAGAGACCCAGTACTTC. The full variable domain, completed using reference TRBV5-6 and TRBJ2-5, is DAGVTQSPTHLIKTRGQQVTLRCSPKSGHDTVSWYQQALGQGPQFIFQYYEEEERQRGNFPDRFSGHQFPNYSSELNVNALLLGDSALYLCASSTNQETQYFGPGTRLLVL.

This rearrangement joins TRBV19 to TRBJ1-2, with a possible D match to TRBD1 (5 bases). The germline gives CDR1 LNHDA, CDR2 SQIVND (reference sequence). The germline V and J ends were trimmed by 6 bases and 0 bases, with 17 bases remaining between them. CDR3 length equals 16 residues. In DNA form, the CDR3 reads TGTGCCAGTAGCGACAGAAAAGATCCTTCTAACTATGGCTACACCTTC. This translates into CASSDRKDPSNYGYTF.

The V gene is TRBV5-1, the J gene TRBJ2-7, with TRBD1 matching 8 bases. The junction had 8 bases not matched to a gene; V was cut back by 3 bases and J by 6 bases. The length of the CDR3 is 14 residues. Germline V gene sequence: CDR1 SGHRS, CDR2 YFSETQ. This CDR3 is CASSYSGQAVEQYF. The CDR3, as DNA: TGCGCCAGCAGCTACTCGGGACAGGCAGTCGAGCAGTACTTC.

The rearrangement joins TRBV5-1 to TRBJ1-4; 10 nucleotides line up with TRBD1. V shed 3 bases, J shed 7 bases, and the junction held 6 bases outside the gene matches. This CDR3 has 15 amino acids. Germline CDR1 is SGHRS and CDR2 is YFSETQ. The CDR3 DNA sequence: TGCGCCAGCAGCTCGACAGGGGGCCGAGTTGAAAAACTGTTTTTT. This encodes CASSSTGGRVEKLFF.

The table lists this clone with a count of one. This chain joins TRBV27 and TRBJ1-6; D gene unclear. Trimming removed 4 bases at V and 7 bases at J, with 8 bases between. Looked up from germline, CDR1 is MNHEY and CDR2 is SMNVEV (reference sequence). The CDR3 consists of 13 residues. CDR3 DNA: TGTGCCAGCAGTTCCAACAGAAATTCACCCCTCCACTTT. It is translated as CASSSNRNSPLHF.